This T cell receptor beta chain comes out of a study of CD8 T cells in Susac syndrome. To note about this clonotype: Its matching antigen is unknown.

Study-level points and caveats: Regarding the TCR sequencing and HLA analysis, the study admitted that a relatively small number of individuals were involved.

After extraction with the RNeasy kit, about 0.45 to 1 ug of the RNA was reverse transcribed using random hexamers. Multiplex PCR with immunoSEQ amplified the TCR beta CDR3 across 54 Vbeta and 13 Jbeta. TCRdb fed the immunoSEQ multiplex PCR reads into MiXCR, producing one record per CDR3 protein. The sample shows 210,000 or so distinct CDR3 sequences, around 90% of them seen only once. Negative isolation yielded CD8+ and CD4+ T cells; FACS enriched TEMRA cells. V dropped 12 bases and J dropped 4; count of bases not matched to a gene: 9. The V gene's germline CDR1 is KGHDR and CDR2 SFDVKD. The CDR3 extends over 13 amino acids.

The sequenced sample consisted of CD8+ T cells from PBMCs. The source is a human donor with multiple sclerosis. The chain links TRBV24-1 to TRBJ1-1; TRBD1 aligns across 8 bases. The CDR3 region has the DNA TGTGCCGTCCAACAGGGGGATCTCACTGAAGCTTTCTTT. Residues: CAVQQGDLTEAFF.